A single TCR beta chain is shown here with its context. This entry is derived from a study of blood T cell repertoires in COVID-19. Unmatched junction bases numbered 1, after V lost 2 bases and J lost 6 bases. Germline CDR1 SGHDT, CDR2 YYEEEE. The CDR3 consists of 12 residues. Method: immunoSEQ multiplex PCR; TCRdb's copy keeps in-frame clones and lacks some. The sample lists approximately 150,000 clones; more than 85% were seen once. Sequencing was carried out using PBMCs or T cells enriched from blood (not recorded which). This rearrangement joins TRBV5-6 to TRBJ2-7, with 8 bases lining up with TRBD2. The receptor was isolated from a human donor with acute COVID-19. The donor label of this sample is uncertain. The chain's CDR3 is CASSFRGGEQYF. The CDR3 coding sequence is TGTGCCAGCAGCTTCCGGGGGGGCGAGCAGTACTTC.